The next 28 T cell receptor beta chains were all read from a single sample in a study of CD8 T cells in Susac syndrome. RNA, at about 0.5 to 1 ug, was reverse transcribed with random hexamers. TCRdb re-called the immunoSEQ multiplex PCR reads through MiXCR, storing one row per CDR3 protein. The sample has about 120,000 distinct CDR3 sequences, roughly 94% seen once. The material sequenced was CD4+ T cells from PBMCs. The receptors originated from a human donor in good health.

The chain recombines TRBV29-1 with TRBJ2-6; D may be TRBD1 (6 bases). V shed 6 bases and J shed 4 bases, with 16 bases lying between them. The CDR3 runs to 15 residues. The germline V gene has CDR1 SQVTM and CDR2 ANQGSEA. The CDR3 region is CSVGQFLGGANVLTF. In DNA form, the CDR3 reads TGCAGCGTAGGACAGTTCCTCGGAGGGGCCAACGTCCTGACTTTC.

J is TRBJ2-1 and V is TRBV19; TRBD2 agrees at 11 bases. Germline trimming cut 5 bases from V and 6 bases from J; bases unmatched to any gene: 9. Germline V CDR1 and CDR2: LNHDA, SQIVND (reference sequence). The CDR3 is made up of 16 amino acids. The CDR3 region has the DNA TGTGCCAGTAGTCCGGGTAGCGGGAGGGTCGGCAATGAGCAGTTCTTC. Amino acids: CASSPGSGRVGNEQFF.

The CDR3 here is CASSRRLAGNEQFF. CDR3 bases: TGTGCCAGCAGCCGACGACTAGCGGGTAATGAGCAGTTCTTC. J is TRBJ2-1 and V is TRBV6-5; 10 bases agree with TRBD2. The CDR3 contains 14 residues. The germline V gene has CDR1 MNHEY and CDR2 SVGAGI. J lost 7 bases, V lost 6 bases, and 6 bases had no gene match.

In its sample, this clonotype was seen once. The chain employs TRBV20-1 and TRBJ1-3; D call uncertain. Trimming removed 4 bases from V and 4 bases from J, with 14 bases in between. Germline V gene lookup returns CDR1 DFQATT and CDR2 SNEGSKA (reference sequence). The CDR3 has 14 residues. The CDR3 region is CSAKYSERGNTIYF. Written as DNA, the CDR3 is TGCAGTGCTAAGTACTCTGAAAGAGGAAACACCATATATTTT.

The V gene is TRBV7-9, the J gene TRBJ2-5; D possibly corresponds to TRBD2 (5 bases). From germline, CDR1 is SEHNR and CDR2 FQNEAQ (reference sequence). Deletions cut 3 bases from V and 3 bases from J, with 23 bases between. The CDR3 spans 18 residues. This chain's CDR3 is CASSFDRPLEGVEETQYF. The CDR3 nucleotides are TGTGCCAGCAGCTTTGATAGGCCCCTAGAGGGAGTAGAAGAGACCCAGTACTTC. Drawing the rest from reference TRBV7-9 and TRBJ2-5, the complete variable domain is DTGVSQNPRHKITKRGQNVTFRCDPISEHNRLYWYRQTLGQGPEFLTYFQNEAQLEKSRLLSDRFSAERPKGSFSTLEIQRTEQGDSAMYLCASSFDRPLEGVEETQYFGPGTRLLVL.

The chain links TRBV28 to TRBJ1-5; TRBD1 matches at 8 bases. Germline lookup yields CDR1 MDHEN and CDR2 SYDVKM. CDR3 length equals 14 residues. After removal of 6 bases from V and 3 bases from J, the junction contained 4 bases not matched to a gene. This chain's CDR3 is CASRSGGNNQPQHF. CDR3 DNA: TGTGCCAGCAGGTCAGGGGGCAACAATCAGCCCCAGCATTTT.

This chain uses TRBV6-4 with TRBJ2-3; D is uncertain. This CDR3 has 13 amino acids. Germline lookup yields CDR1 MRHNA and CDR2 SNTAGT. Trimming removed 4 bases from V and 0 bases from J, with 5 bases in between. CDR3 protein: CASSVGSTDTQYF. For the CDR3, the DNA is TGTGCCAGCAGTGTTGGCAGCACAGATACGCAGTATTTT.

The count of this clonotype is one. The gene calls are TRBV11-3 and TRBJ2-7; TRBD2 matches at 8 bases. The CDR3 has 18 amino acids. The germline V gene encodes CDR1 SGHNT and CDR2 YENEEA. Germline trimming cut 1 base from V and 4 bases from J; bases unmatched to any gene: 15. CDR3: CASSLVASGRSLTYEQYF. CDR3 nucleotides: TGTGCCAGCAGCTTAGTGGCTAGCGGGCGCTCCTTGACGTACGAGCAGTACTTC.

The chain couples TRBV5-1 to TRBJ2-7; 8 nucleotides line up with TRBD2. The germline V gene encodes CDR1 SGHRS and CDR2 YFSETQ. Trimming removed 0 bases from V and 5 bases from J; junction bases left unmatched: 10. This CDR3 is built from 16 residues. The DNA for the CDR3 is TGCGCCAGCAGCTTGGGGACTAGCCAGAACCTCGACGAGCAGTACTTC. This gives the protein CASSLGTSQNLDEQYF.

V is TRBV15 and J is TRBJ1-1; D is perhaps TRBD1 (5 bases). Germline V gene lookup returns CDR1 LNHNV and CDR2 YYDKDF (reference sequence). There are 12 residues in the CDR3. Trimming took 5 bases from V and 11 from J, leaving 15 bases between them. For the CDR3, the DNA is TGTGCCACCAGCGCTGTTCTTCGGGGGGCTTTCTTT. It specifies CATSAVLRGAFF. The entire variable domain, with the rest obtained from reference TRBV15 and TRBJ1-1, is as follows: DAMVIQNPRYQVTQFGKPVTLSCSQTLNHNVMYWYQQKSSQAPKLLFHYYDKDFNNEADTPDNFQSRRPNTSFCFLDIRSPGLGDTAMYLCATSAVLRGAFFGQGTRLTVV.

The CDR3 DNA reads TGCGCCAGCAGGGAGGGCCGCACAGATACGCAGTATTTT. It translates to CASREGRTDTQYF. The rearrangement uses TRBV5-1 and TRBJ2-3; a weak D match, TRBD2 (6 bases). CDR3 length: 13 amino acids. The germline gives CDR1 SGHRS, CDR2 YFSETQ. The germline V and J ends were trimmed by 5 bases and 1 base, with 8 bases remaining between them.

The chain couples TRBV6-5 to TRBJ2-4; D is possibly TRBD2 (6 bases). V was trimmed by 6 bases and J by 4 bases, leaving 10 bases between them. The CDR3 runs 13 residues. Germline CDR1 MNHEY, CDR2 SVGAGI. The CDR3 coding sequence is TGTGCCAGCAGGACGCGGGGAAAAAACATTCAGTACTTC. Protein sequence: CASRTRGKNIQYF.

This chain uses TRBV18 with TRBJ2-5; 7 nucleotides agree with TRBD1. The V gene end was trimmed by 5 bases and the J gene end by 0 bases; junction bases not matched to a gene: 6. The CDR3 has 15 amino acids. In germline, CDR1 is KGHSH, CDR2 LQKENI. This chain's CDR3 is CASSGTGAYQETQYF. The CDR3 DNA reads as TGTGCCAGCTCAGGTACAGGGGCGTACCAAGAGACCCAGTACTTC.

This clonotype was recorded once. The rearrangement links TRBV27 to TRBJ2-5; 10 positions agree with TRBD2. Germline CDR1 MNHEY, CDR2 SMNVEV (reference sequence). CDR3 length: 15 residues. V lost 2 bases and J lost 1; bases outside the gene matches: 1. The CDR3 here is CASSLIAGGQETQYF. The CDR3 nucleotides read TGTGCCAGCAGTTTAATAGCGGGAGGCCAAGAGACCCAGTACTTC.

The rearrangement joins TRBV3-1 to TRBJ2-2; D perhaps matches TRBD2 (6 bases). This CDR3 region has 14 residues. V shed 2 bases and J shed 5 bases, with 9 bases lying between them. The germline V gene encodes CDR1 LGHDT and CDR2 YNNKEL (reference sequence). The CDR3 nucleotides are TGTGCCAGCAGCCAATTAGGGAGGACCGGGGAGCTGTTTTTT. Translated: CASSQLGRTGELFF.

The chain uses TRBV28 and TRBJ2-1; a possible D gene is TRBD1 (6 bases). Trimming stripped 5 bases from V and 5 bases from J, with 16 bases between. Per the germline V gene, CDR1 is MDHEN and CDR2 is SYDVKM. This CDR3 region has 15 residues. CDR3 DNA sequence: TGTGCCAGCAGTGCCCCCGGCAGGGGAAACAATGAGCAGTTCTTC. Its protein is CASSAPGRGNNEQFF.

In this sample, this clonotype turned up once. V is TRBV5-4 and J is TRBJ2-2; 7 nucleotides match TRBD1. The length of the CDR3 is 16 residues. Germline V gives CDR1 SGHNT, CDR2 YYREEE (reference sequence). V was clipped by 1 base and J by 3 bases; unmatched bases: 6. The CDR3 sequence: CASSLLTGRDTGELFF. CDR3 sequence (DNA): TGTGCCAGCAGCTTGCTGACAGGGCGCGACACCGGGGAGCTGTTTTTT.

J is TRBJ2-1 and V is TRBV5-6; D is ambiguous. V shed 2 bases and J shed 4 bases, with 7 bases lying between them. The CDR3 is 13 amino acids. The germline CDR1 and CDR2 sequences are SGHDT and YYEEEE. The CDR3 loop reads CASSFGEYNEQFF. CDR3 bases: TGTGCCAGCAGCTTTGGCGAGTACAATGAGCAGTTCTTC. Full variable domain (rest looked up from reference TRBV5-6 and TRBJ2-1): DAGVTQSPTHLIKTRGQQVTLRCSPKSGHDTVSWYQQALGQGPQFIFQYYEEEERQRGNFPDRFSGHQFPNYSSELNVNALLLGDSALYLCASSFGEYNEQFFGPGTRLTVL.

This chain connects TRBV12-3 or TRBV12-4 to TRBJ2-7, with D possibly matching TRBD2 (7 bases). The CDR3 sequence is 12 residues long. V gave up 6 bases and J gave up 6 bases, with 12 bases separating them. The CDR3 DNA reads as TGTGCCAGCAGAGGGGGGGGTGGCGAGCAGTACTTC. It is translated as CASRGGGGEQYF.

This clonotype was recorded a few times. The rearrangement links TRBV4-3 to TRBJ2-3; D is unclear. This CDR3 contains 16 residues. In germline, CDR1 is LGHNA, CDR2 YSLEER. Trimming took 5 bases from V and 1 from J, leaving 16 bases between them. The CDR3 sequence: CASSYGLGIGTDTQYF. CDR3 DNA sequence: TGCGCCAGCAGCTACGGATTGGGTATCGGCACAGATACGCAGTATTTT.

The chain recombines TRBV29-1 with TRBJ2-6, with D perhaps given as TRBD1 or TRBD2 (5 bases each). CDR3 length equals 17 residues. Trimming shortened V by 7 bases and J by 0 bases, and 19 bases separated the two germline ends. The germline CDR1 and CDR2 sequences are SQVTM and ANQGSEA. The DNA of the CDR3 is TGCAGCGCTAAGGGGTGGGACGGAAGCTCTGGGGCCAACGTCCTGACTTTC. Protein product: CSAKGWDGSSGANVLTF.

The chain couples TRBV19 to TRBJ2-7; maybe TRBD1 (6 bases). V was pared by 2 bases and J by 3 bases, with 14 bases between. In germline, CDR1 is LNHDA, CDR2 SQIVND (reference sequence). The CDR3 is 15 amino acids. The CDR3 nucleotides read TGTGCCAGTAGTATATCCAGACAGGCCAACTACGAGCAGTACTTC. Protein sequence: CASSISRQANYEQYF.

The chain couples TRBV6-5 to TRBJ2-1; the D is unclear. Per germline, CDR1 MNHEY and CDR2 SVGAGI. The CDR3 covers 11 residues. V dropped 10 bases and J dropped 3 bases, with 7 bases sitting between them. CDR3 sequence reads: CATDSYNEQFF. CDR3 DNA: TGTGCCACTGATAGCTACAATGAGCAGTTCTTC.

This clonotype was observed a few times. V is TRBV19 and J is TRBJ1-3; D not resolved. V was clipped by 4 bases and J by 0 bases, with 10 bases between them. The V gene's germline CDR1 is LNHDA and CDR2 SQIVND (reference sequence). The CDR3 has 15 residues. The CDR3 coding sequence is TGTGCCAGTAGTACAGGACTCCTCTCTGGAAACACCATATATTTT. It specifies CASSTGLLSGNTIYF.

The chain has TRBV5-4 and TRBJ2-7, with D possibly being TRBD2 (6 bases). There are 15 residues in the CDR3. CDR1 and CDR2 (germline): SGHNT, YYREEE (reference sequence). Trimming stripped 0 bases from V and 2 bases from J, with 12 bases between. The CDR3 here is CASSLAGPGAYEQYF. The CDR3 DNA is TGTGCCAGCAGCTTGGCGGGGCCGGGGGCCTACGAGCAGTACTTC.

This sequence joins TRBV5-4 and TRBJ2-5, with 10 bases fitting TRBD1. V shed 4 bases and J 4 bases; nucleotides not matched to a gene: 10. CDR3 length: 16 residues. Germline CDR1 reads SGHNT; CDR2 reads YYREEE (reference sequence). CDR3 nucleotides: TGTGCCAGCAGCATACGGACCGGGACAGGGGTAGAGACCCAGTACTTC. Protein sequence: CASSIRTGTGVETQYF. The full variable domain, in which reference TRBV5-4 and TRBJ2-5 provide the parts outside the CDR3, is ETGVTQSPTHLIKTRGQQVTLRCSSQSGHNTVSWYQQALGQGPQFIFQYYREEENGRGNFPPRFSGLQFPNYSSELNVNALELDDSALYLCASSIRTGTGVETQYFGPGTRLLVL.

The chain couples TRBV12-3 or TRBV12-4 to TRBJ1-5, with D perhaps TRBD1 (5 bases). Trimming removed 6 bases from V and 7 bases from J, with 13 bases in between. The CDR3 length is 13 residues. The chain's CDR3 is CASRADWGQPQHF. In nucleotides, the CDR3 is TGTGCCAGCAGGGCGGATTGGGGCCAGCCCCAGCATTTT.

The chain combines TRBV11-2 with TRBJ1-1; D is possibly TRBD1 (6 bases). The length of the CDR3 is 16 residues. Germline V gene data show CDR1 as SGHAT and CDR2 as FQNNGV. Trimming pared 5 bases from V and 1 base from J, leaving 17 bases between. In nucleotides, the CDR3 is TGTGCCAGCAGCCCCGACTATCCGACAGGGAACACTGAAGCTTTCTTT. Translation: CASSPDYPTGNTEAFF.